This T cell receptor beta chain is drawn from a study of T cells in Graves' hyperthyroidism and ophthalmopathy. V shed 10 bases and J shed 3 bases, with 15 bases lying between them. CDR3 length: 13 amino acids. General study findings and limits: Stable hyperthyroidism and ophthalmopathy were separated using 13 V-J signatures. Expanded thyroid clonotypes (above 0.001) were mostly also found in blood.

Cells are PBMCs isolated from around 9.4 ml of fresh blood. As regards this clonotype: Its cognate antigen is unknown.

Template material for amplifying TCR beta CDR3 regions consisted of RNA transcripts. The HTBI primer set drove a first-round RT-PCR of the TCR CDR3. TCRdb re-called the multiplex PCR reads through MiXCR, storing one row per CDR3 protein. The table lists 200,000 to 300,000 distinct CDR3 sequences, around 25% of them singletons. What was sequenced was blood. The receptor comes from a middle-aged woman with Graves' ophthalmopathy. V and J are TRBV12-3 or TRBV12-4 and TRBJ2-5; no reliable D call. Here the CDR3 DNA reads TGTGCCACGAGCGTCAGTCCTAAAGAGACCCAGTACTTC. It encodes CATSVSPKETQYF.